This T cell receptor beta chain was observed in a study of early T cells in non-severe SARS-CoV-2 infection. Study as a whole: From unsorted whole blood, bulk RNA was sequenced, and the chains remained unpaired.

This clonotype was seen at least ten times. Its matching antigen is unknown. Attachment of unique molecular identifiers to individual cDNA molecules was performed. MiXCR, applied by TCRdb to the 5' RACE reads, yields one record per CDR3 protein. This table has 68,000 or so distinct CDR3 sequences, roughly 10% appearing once. V was shortened by 5 bases and J by 0 bases, with 5 bases between the two germline ends. This CDR3 contains 13 residues. Germline CDR1 SGHVS, CDR2 FNYEAQ. Study results and caveats: Matching with VDJdb favored anti-spike CD8 responses (missing private and CD4 specificities).

This clonotype was obtained from an adult who was a healthcare worker with PCR-confirmed SARS-CoV-2 infection or an uninfected control (not recorded which). The rearrangement links TRBV7-6 to TRBJ2-1; D is uncertain. The sequenced material came from whole blood. CDR3 nucleotide sequence: TGTGCCAGCAGCCCCATCTCCTACAATGAGCAGTTCTTC. Amino acids: CASSPISYNEQFF.